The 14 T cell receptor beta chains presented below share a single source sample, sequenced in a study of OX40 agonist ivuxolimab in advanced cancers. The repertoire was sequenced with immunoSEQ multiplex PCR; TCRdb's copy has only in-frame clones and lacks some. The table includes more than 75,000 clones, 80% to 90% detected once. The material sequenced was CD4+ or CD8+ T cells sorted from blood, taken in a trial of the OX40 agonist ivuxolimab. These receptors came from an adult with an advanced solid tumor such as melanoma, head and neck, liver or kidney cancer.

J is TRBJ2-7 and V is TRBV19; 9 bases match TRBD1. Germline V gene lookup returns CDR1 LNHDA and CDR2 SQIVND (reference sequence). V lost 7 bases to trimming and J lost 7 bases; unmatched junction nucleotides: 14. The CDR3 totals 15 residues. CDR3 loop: CASTPPGQGPREQYF. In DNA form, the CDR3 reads TGTGCCAGTACCCCCCCGGGACAGGGCCCTCGGGAGCAGTACTTC.

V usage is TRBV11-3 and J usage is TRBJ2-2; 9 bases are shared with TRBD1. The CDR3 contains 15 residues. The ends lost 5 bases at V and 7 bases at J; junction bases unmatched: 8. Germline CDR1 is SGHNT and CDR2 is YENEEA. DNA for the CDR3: TGTGCCAGCAGCGAAGGGACAGGGAGGGACGGGGAGCTGTTTTTT. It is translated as CASSEGTGRDGELFF.

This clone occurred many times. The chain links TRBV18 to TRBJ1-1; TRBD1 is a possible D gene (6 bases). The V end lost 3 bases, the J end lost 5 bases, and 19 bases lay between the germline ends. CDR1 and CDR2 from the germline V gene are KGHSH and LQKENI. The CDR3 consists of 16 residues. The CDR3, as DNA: TGTGCCAGCTCACCCACCGGGACACCTTATGGGACTGAAGCTTTCTTT. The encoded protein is CASSPTGTPYGTEAFF.

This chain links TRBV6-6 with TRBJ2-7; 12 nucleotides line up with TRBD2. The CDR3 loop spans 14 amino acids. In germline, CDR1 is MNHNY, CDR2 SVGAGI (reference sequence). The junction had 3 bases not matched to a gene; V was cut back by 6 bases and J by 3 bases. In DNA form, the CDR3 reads TGTGCCAGCAGCCGGACTAGCGGGGTCTACGAGCAGTACTTC. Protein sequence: CASSRTSGVYEQYF.

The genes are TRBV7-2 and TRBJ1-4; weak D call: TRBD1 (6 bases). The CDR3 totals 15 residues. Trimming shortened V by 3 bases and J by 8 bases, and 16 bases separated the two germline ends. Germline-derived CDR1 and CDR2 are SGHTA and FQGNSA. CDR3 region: CASSFSPGAGEKLFF. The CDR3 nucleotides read TGTGCCAGCAGCTTTTCCCCAGGGGCAGGGGAAAAACTGTTTTTT.

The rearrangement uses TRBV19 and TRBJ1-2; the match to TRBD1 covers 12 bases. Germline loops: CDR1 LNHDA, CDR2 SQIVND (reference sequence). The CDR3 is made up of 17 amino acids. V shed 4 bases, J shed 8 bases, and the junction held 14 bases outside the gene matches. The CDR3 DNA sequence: TGTGCCAGTAGTACGTCCGGGACAGGGGGCGCGATGAAGGGCTACACCTTC. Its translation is CASSTSGTGGAMKGYTF.

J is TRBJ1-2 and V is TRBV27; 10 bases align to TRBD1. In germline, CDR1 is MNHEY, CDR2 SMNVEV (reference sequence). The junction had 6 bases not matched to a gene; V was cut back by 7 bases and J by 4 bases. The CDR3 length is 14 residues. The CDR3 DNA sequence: TGTGCCAGCACCACGACAGGGGGCGGCTATGGCTACACCTTC. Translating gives CASTTTGGGYGYTF.

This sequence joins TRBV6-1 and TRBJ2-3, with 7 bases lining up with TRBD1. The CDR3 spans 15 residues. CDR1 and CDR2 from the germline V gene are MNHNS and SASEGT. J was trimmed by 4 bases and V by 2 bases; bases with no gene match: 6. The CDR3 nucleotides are TGTGCCAGCAGTGAACAAAAAGGGGGCGCAGATACGCAGTATTTT. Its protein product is CASSEQKGGADTQYF.

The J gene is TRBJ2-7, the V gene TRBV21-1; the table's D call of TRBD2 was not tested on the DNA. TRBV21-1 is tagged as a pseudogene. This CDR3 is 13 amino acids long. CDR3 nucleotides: TGTGCCAGCAGCCGGTTGGAGACCTACGAGCAGTACTTC. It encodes CASSRLETYEQYF.

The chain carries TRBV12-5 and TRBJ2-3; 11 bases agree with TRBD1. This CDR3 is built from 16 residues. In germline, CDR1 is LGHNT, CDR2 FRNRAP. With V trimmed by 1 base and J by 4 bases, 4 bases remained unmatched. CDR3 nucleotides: TGTGCTAGTGGTTTGGGAGGACAGGGGGCTGCAGATACGCAGTATTTT. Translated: CASGLGGQGAADTQYF.

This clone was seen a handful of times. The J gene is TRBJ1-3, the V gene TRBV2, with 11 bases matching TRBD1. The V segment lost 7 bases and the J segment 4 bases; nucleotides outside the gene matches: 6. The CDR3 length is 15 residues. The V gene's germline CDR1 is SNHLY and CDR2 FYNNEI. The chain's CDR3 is CASKWDRGSGNTIYF. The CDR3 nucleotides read TGTGCCAGCAAGTGGGACAGGGGGTCCGGAAACACCATATATTTT.

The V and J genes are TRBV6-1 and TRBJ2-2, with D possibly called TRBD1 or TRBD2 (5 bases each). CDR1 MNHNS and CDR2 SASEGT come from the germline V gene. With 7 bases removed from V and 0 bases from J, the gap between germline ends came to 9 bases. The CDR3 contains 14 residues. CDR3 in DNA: TGTGCCAGCACCCGGGACCCGAACACCGGGGAGCTGTTTTTT. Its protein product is CASTRDPNTGELFF.

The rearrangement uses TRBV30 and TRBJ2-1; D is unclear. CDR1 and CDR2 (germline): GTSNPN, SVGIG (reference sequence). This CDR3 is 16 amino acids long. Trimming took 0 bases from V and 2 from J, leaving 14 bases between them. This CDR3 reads CAWSVRGRSTYNEQFF. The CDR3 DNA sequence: TGTGCCTGGAGTGTACGAGGACGAAGTACCTACAATGAGCAGTTCTTC.

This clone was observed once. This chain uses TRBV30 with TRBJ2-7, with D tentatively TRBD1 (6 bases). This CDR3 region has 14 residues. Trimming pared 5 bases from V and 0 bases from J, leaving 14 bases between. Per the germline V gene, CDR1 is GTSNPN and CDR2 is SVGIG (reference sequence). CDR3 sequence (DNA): TGTGCCTGGGATCGCACGGACAGCTCCTACGAGCAGTACTTC. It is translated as CAWDRTDSSYEQYF.